This section outlines one TCR beta chain sequence together with its context. This clone was found a few times. Its antigen specificity is not known. There are no base qualities to consult, and no much larger clone falls within one base. The sample carries other DNA sequences with the same CDR3. This specimen comes from a study of beta chain features in type 1 diabetes (dated by TCRdb to the late 2010s). Regarding the study in general: Patients and healthy donors did not differ in mean age, gender distribution, total cell number or subset yield. In the study, recently diagnosed type 1 diabetes patients and matched healthy donors were compared on the TCRB repertoires of their sorted circulating CD4+ T cell subsets. Naive and central memory subsets were obtained from all 30 or so donors, but regulatory and stem cell-like memory subsets were isolated from only 8 patients and 8 healthy donors. A total of approximately 99,000,000 sorted cells were examined across all samples, and RNA yield correlated strongly with the number of cells per subset. Summary of the overall study and its limitations: Because small numbers of individuals were included in the HLA sub-analyses, any influence of HLA type on TCRB rearrangement was left unresolved. PCR might favor shorter templates, but patient and control samples were amplified and corrected together, so any skew would affect both groups equally. Because cDNA rather than genomic DNA was sequenced, highly expressing activated cells could have been over-represented, although no difference in activation and CD3 levels was found between groups. Fewer insertions and more nucleotide deletions at VDJ recombination sites were observed in patients with type 1 diabetes, implying thymic rearrangement abnormalities. In all four CD4+ subsets, TCRB CDR3 length was moderately but significantly shorter in type 1 diabetes patients. Naive, central memory and regulatory TCRB repertoires appeared to be more alike among patients than among healthy donors.

A single peripheral blood draw of about 116 mL on average was collected from each donor into heparinised tubes. A BD FACSAria II and a panel including CD45RO, CCR7, CD25, CD127, CD95 and CD27 were used to sort naive, central memory, regulatory and stem cell-like memory CD4+ T cells. All sorted populations exceeded 95% purity. Right away, PBMCs were isolated by Lymphoprep density gradient centrifugation and were stained directly, with no culture step. Samples were stained and sorted in pairs, with one healthy donor and one patient per experiment, so that batch effects were minimized. The entire isolated RNA was reverse transcribed using the High Capacity cDNA Reverse Transcription Kit, and thus expressed TCRB transcripts were sequenced. Deep immunoSEQ sequencing was applied to naive, central memory and regulatory T cell samples, giving an average of approximately 3.8 million total reads per sample. Sorted cells were lysed in RLT buffer, and RNA was extracted using DNase-treated RNeasy Micro or Mini kits according to cell number. To prevent cross-contamination, each cell subset was processed individually, whereas patient and healthy donor samples were processed jointly. TCRB sequences were amplified from cDNA with the immunoSEQ multiplex PCR, producing 87-bp fragments spanning the CDR3 region. Sequencing of the amplicons was performed on the Illumina HiSeq platform. The source study handled its data this way. PCR bias was computationally corrected using synthetic template baselines, reads within Hamming distance 2 were collapsed, and singletons that could not be merged were discarded. Reads were aligned against IMGT to assign V, D and J genes, CDR3 length and insertions or deletions at six rearrangement sites. Within each subset, clonotype counts were normalized to sorted cell number, after which true diversity and Gini coefficients were computed with the tcR R package. Repertoire sharing was quantified using the overlap coefficient calculated on TCRB nucleotide sequences. Out-of-frame TCRB sequences from naive cells were analyzed to stand in for the pre-selection repertoire. In its TCRdb copy, this immuneACCESS table keeps in-frame sequences only and misses some clones. Where compared with another copy, unresolved V genes explain less than half of these, and the others have no known cause. The V and J calls and the clone size are those of that table, but D and trimming were determined from the DNA. The sample table lists fewer than 900,000 clones, around a sixth of them with a count of one. Of the sample, 0.02% to 0.03% is held by the ten largest clones.

The TCR was taken from a woman younger than 30 in good health. Input material: naive CD4+ T cells from blood. Explained via the paper, the cell subset or site label denotes: true naive CD4+ T cells.

CDR3 loop: CASSLDSNYGYTF. The sequenced DNA: TGTGCCAGCAGCTTGGACAGTAACTATGGCTACACCTTC. The chain is made from TRBV7-9 and TRBJ1-2; a weak D assignment points to TRBD1 (6 bases agree). CDR3 length: 13 amino acids, cysteine to phenylalanine. Here the CDR3 DNA is all that survives: 39 bases in frame from base 1. CDR1 and CDR2 are read off the germline V gene (reference sequence) as SEHNR and FQNEAQ. V drops 3 bases and J drops 1 base, leaving 6 bases in between.